This T cell receptor beta chain was retrieved from a study of beta chain features in type 1 diabetes. This clone has a handful of counts. Its antigen is not known. What was sequenced were expressed TCRB transcripts, since all of the isolated RNA had been reverse transcribed. The table came from immunoSEQ multiplex PCR; TCRdb's copy has only in-frame clones and leaves some out. The data contain hundreds of thousands of clones, roughly 16% of them seen just once; the ten biggest clones take up around 0.1%. The ends were cut back, 0 bases at V and 4 bases at J, with 12 bases in the middle. The germline gives CDR1 SGHDT, CDR2 YYEEEE. The CDR3 runs 15 residues. Study-wide points: Type 1 diabetes patients had TCRB CDR3s that were shorter (moderately but significantly so) in all four CD4+ subsets. Insertions at VDJ junctions were less frequent in type 1 diabetes patients. These patients also deleted more nucleotides at the same junctions.

All sorted populations exceeded 95% purity. This chain connects TRBV5-6 to TRBJ2-3; D ambiguous. This sequence was found in a man in his late teens or twenties in good health. Sequencing used naive CD4+ T cells from blood. The CDR3 region is CASSLALRWADTQYF. The CDR3 nucleotides read TGTGCCAGCAGCTTGGCTTTAAGGTGGGCAGATACGCAGTATTTT.